Presented here are 23 T cell receptor beta chains from one specimen sequenced in a study of blood T cell repertoires in COVID-19. Some clones are missing from TCRdb's copy, which holds only in-frame ones; the method was immunoSEQ multiplex PCR. Seen here are 75,000 to 100,000 clones, around four fifths observed once, and the top ten hold roughly 9.8%. Sequenced sample: peripheral blood. The receptors here all came from a woman of 80 years or more with acute or convalescent COVID-19.

The rearrangement joins TRBV5-1 to TRBJ2-1; 12 bases match TRBD2. The V segment lost 3 bases and the J segment 8 bases; nucleotides outside the gene matches: 6. This CDR3 spans 15 amino acids. The germline gives CDR1 SGHRS, CDR2 YFSETQ. DNA for the CDR3: TGCGCCAGCAGCTCCTGGACTAGCGGGGCGGATGAGCAGTTCTTC. This gives the protein CASSSWTSGADEQFF.

This CDR3 is CASSLRNRGGYTF. CDR3 nucleotides: TGTGCCAGCAGCTTAAGGAATCGGGGAGGCTACACCTTC. The J gene is TRBJ1-2, the V gene TRBV7-2; D is uncertain. V lost 2 bases, J lost 8 bases, and 12 bases lay in between. The CDR3 consists of 13 residues. Germline loops: CDR1 SGHTA, CDR2 FQGNSA.

This chain joins TRBV10-2 and TRBJ2-1; 11 positions agree with TRBD2. Germline V gene lookup returns CDR1 WSHSY and CDR2 SAAADI. This CDR3 comprises 15 residues. V lost 6 bases, J lost 3 bases, and 4 bases stayed unmatched. CDR3 sequence reads: CASRDLAGGYNEQFF. In DNA form, the CDR3 reads TGCGCCAGCAGGGATCTAGCGGGGGGCTACAATGAGCAGTTCTTC.

In its sample, this clone was seen once. The chain employs TRBV7-2 and TRBJ1-4; 9 nucleotides match TRBD1. V shed 1 base, J shed 8 bases, and the junction held 5 bases outside the gene matches. Germline CDR1 SGHTA, CDR2 FQGNSA. This CDR3 contains 15 residues. CDR3 amino acids: CASSLGGQGWEKLFF. The DNA for the CDR3 is TGTGCCAGCAGCTTAGGCGGACAGGGGTGGGAAAAACTGTTTTTT.

The chain employs TRBV7-9 and TRBJ2-2; 7 nucleotides align to TRBD1. The germline gives CDR1 SEHNR, CDR2 FQNEAQ (reference sequence). V shed 7 bases and J 6 bases; nucleotides not matched to a gene: 8. This CDR3 is 14 amino acids long. CDR3 in DNA: TGTGCCAGCAACCGCGGACAGGACTCCGGGGAGCTGTTTTTT. Its protein product is CASNRGQDSGELFF.

The chain combines TRBV6-5 with TRBJ1-2, with D uncertain. The CDR3 runs to 13 residues. Trimming left V 5 bases short and J 1 base short, with 8 bases between. Germline CDR1 is MNHEY and CDR2 is SVGAGI. The CDR3 protein is CASSLGLNYGYTF. In DNA, the CDR3 is TGTGCCAGCAGTCTCGGTCTTAACTATGGCTACACCTTC.

This chain links TRBV18 with TRBJ1-5; TRBD1 matches 9 bases. The germline V gene has CDR1 KGHSH and CDR2 LQKENI. This CDR3 region has 14 residues. Unmatched junction bases numbered 4, after V lost 3 bases and J lost 7 bases. The CDR3 region has the DNA TGTGCCAGCTCACCGGGGACAGGGAAACAGCCCCAGCATTTT. Translating gives CASSPGTGKQPQHF.

In its sample, this clone was seen once. The chain joins TRBV6-5 to TRBJ2-7; D possibly corresponds to TRBD1 (5 bases). V lost 6 bases and J 0 bases, leaving 12 bases between the germline ends. The CDR3 is 14 amino acids. The germline V gene has CDR1 MNHEY and CDR2 SVGAGI. CDR3 region: CASRTQGISYEQYF. CDR3 nucleotide sequence: TGTGCCAGCAGGACTCAGGGAATCTCCTACGAGCAGTACTTC.

The chain combines TRBV29-1 with TRBJ1-2; 8 nucleotides align to TRBD1. V shed 6 bases, J shed 8 bases, and the junction held 11 bases outside the gene matches. Germline V CDR1 and CDR2: SQVTM, ANQGSEA. The length of the CDR3 is 13 residues. CDR3 protein: CSVEDRAIRGYTF. The CDR3 nucleotides read TGCAGCGTAGAGGACAGGGCCATCCGCGGCTACACCTTC.

This clone was picked up a small number of times. This sequence joins TRBV30 and TRBJ2-5, with D perhaps matching TRBD1 (5 bases). The CDR3 covers 15 residues. V was cut by 1 base and J by 2 bases, with 14 bases left in between. Looked up from germline, CDR1 is GTSNPN and CDR2 is SVGIG (reference sequence). The DNA for the CDR3 is TGTGCCTGGAGTGAGGGGCAGGGAAGACAAGAGACCCAGTACTTC. Residues: CAWSEGQGRQETQYF.

This rearrangement joins TRBV6-5 to TRBJ1-2; D may be TRBD1 (6 bases). V lost 6 bases and J lost 4, with 18 bases in between. Germline V gene lookup returns CDR1 MNHEY and CDR2 SVGAGI. The CDR3 totals 15 residues. CDR3 protein: CASRDSSRAAYGYTF. CDR3 in DNA: TGTGCCAGCAGGGACAGCTCGAGAGCGGCCTATGGCTACACCTTC.

The chain is built from TRBV19 and TRBJ2-2, with D tentatively TRBD1 (6 bases). Trimming left V 8 bases short and J 4 bases short, with 14 bases between. CDR1 and CDR2 (germline): LNHDA, SQIVND (reference sequence). CDR3 size: 14 residues. CDR3 sequence reads: CASHYRVFTGELFF. The CDR3 coding sequence is TGTGCCAGTCATTACAGGGTATTCACCGGGGAGCTGTTTTTT.

This clone showed up just a few times. The CDR3 DNA is TGTGCCAGCAGTGAAACCAGGGACACCATATATTTT. Translating gives CASSETRDTIYF. The V gene is TRBV2, the J gene TRBJ1-3, with TRBD1 as a possible D gene (5 bases). Germline values: CDR1 SNHLY, CDR2 FYNNEI. V gave up 2 bases and J gave up 8 bases, with 7 bases separating them. The length of the CDR3 is 12 residues.

The chain carries TRBV30 and TRBJ1-1, with D tentatively TRBD1 (5 bases). Looked up from germline, CDR1 is GTSNPN and CDR2 is SVGIG (reference sequence). The CDR3 length is 17 residues. Trimming shortened V by 2 bases and J by 1 base, and 20 bases separated the two germline ends. DNA of the CDR3: TGTGCCTGGAGTCACAGCAGGGTACGGTCCGGGAACACTGAAGCTTTCTTT. Amino acid sequence: CAWSHSRVRSGNTEAFF.

CDR3: CASSPTRGEADTQYF. The CDR3 DNA reads TGTGCCAGCAGCCCGACTCGCGGAGAAGCAGATACGCAGTATTTT. The chain joins TRBV7-2 to TRBJ2-3, with D uncertain. This CDR3 is built from 15 residues. The V end was cut by 5 bases, the J end by 4 bases, with 16 bases between. Germline loops: CDR1 SGHTA, CDR2 FQGNSA.

This clone was observed once. The rearrangement uses TRBV6-5 and TRBJ2-1; D is possibly TRBD2 (6 bases). The germline V gene has CDR1 MNHEY and CDR2 SVGAGI. The CDR3 is made up of 15 amino acids. V lost 10 bases and J 6 bases, leaving 22 bases between the germline ends. The CDR3 coding sequence is TGTGCCACCCGTAGGGACTCCGCCTTTAGCAATGAGCAGTTCTTC. Amino acid sequence: CATRRDSAFSNEQFF.

This chain uses TRBV29-1 with TRBJ2-7; 11 bases are shared with TRBD1. J was trimmed by 6 bases and V by 6 bases; bases with no gene match: 4. Germline V lookup: CDR1 SQVTM, CDR2 ANQGSEA. The CDR3 loop spans 12 amino acids. The CDR3 reads CSVGQGAGEQYF. The CDR3 nucleotides are TGCAGCGTCGGACAGGGGGCGGGCGAGCAGTACTTC.

This chain links TRBV7-2 with TRBJ2-1; 13 bases line up with TRBD2. Germline V lookup: CDR1 SGHTA, CDR2 FQGNSA. The CDR3 loop spans 16 amino acids. V shed 4 bases and J 0 bases; nucleotides not matched to a gene: 0. CDR3 sequence (DNA): TGTGCCAGCAGCTGGACTAGCGGGAGCTCCTACAATGAGCAGTTCTTC. This encodes CASSWTSGSSYNEQFF.

V and J are TRBV7-9 and TRBJ1-1; D is unclear. Germline-derived CDR1 and CDR2 are SEHNR and FQNEAQ (reference sequence). The length of the CDR3 is 14 residues. V lost 3 bases and J lost 1, with 9 bases in between. CDR3 coding DNA: TGTGCCAGCAGCTTTGGGCAGGCGAACACTGAAGCTTTCTTT. As protein: CASSFGQANTEAFF. The whole variable domain, filled in from reference TRBV7-9 and TRBJ1-1, reads DTGVSQNPRHKITKRGQNVTFRCDPISEHNRLYWYRQTLGQGPEFLTYFQNEAQLEKSRLLSDRFSAERPKGSFSTLEIQRTEQGDSAMYLCASSFGQANTEAFFGQGTRLTVV.

The chain is built from TRBV4-2 and TRBJ2-3, with 12 bases that match TRBD2. There are 19 residues in the CDR3. Germline V lookup: CDR1 LGHNA, CDR2 YNFKEQ. V dropped 2 bases and J dropped 0; count of bases not matched to a gene: 9. The CDR3 is CASSQSGTSGPTSTDTQYF. The CDR3, as DNA: TGTGCCAGCAGCCAATCCGGGACTAGCGGGCCCACCAGCACAGATACGCAGTATTTT.

The V and J genes are TRBV6-5 and TRBJ2-1, with 13 bases matching TRBD2. V shed 8 bases and J 9 bases; nucleotides not matched to a gene: 10. The CDR3 loop spans 15 amino acids. CDR1 and CDR2 (germline): MNHEY, SVGAGI. The CDR3 bases are TGTGCCAGCGCTACTAGCGGGAGGGCCGGGGGTGAGCAGTTCTTC. Its translation is CASATSGRAGGEQFF.

This clone showed up just a few times. The rearrangement uses TRBV27 and TRBJ2-5, with TRBD2 identical over 8 bases. The junction had 3 bases not matched to a gene; V was cut back by 3 bases and J by 3 bases. CDR3 length: 14 residues. From germline, CDR1 is MNHEY and CDR2 SMNVEV (reference sequence). The CDR3 here is CASSFVGLEETQYF. The CDR3 DNA reads TGTGCCAGCAGTTTCGTGGGACTAGAAGAGACCCAGTACTTC.

This rearrangement joins TRBV3-1 (or the pseudogene TRBV3-2) to TRBJ1-2; tentatively, D is TRBD1 (6 bases). Germline CDR1 and CDR2: LGHDT and YNNKEL (reference sequence). This CDR3 is 14 amino acids long. Deletions cut 0 bases from V and 6 bases from J, with 11 bases between. CDR3 amino acids: CASSQDVGAHGYTF. CDR3 nucleotides: TGTGCCAGCAGCCAAGATGTGGGGGCCCATGGCTACACCTTC.